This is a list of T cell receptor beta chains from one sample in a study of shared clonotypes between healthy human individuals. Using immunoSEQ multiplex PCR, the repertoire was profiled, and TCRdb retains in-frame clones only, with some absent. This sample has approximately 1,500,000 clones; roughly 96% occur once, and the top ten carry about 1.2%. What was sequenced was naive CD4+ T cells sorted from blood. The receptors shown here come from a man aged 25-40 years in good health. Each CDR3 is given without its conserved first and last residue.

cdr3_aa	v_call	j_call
ASSLTVRSYEQY	TRBV19	TRBJ2-7
ASSFTSGQQETQY	TRBV11-2	TRBJ2-5
ASSLGLKQVPYEQY	TRBV7-3	TRBJ2-7
ASSLGPSAYEQY	TRBV5-6	-
ASSPPGTLGYA	TRBV18	TRBJ1-2
ASSARRGVNTGELF	TRBV7-9	TRBJ2-2
ASSPGGSGGRGEQF	TRBV28	TRBJ2-1
ASSEAPGRMNTEAF	TRBV6-1	TRBJ1-1
ASSPGPGAEAF	TRBV11-2	TRBJ1-1
ASSIRQGTYEQY	TRBV7-2	TRBJ2-7
ASSPLAGEGDTQY	TRBV11-2	TRBJ2-3
ANTHGRDRTNQPQH	TRBV7-9	TRBJ1-5
ASSPSGLAGNEQY	TRBV27	TRBJ2-7
ASSPPGAPLTQY	TRBV18	TRBJ2-3
ASSLQAGGTEAF	TRBV7-9	TRBJ1-1
AISDGAALAENQPQH	TRBV10-3	TRBJ1-5
ASSGLAASYNEQF	TRBV6-1	TRBJ2-1
ASSQHLPTAGIIQEQY	TRBV7-6	TRBJ2-7
ASSPSFDEQY	TRBV18	TRBJ2-7
ASSLEGRGETQY	TRBV5-5	TRBJ2-5
ASSARVLDGNEQF	TRBV10-1	TRBJ2-1
ASSTIDSSYEQY	TRBV19	TRBJ2-7